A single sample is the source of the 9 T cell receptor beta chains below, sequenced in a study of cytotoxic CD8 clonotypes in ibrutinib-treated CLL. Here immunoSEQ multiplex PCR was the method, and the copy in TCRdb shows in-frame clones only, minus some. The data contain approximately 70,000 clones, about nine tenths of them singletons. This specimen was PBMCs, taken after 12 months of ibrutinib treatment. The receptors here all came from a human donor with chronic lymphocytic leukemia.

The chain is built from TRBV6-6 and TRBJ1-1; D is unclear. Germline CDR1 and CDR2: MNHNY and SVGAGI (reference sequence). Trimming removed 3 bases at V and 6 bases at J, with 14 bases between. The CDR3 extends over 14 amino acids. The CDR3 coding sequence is TGTGCCAGCAGTTATAGTCAAGCTGAGGCTGAAGCTTTCTTT. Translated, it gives CASSYSQAEAEAFF.

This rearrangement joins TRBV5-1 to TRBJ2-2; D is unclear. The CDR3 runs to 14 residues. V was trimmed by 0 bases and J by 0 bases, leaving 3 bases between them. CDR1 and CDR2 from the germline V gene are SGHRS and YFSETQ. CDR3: CASSLDTNTGELFF. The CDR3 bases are TGCGCCAGCAGCTTGGATACGAACACCGGGGAGCTGTTTTTT. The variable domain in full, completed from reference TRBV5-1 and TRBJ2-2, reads KAGVTQTPRYLIKTRGQQVTLSCSPISGHRSVSWYQQTPGQGLQFLFEYFSETQRNKGNFPGRFSGRQFSNSRSEMNVSTLELGDSALYLCASSLDTNTGELFFGEGSRLTVL.

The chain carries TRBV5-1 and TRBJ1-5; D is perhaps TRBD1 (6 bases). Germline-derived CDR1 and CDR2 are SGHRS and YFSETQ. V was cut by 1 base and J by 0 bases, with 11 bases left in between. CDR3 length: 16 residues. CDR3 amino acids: CASSLTGIHSNQPQHF. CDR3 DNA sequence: TGCGCCAGCAGCTTGACAGGGATTCATAGCAATCAGCCCCAGCATTTT.

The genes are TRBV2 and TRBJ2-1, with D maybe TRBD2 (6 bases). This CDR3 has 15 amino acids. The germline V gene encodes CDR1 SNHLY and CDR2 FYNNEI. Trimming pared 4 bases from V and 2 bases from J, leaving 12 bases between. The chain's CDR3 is CASSVGLAPYNEQFF. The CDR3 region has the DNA TGTGCCAGCAGTGTTGGGCTAGCGCCCTACAATGAGCAGTTCTTC.

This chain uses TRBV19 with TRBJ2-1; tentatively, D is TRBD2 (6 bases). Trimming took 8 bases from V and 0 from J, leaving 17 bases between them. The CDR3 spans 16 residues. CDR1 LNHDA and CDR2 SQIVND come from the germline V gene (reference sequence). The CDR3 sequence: CASGRGGASSYNEQFF. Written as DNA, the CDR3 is TGTGCCAGTGGCCGGGGCGGGGCAAGCTCCTACAATGAGCAGTTCTTC.

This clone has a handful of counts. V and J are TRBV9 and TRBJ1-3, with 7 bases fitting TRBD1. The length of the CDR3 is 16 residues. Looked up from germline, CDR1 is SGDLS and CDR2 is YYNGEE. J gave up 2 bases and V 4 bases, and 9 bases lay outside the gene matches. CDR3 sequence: CASSPNRGRTGNTIYF. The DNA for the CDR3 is TGTGCCAGCAGCCCAAACAGGGGTAGGACTGGAAACACCATATATTTT. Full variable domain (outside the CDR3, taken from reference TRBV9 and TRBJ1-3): DSGVTQTPKHLITATGQRVTLRCSPRSGDLSVYWYQQSLDQGLQFLIQYYNGEERAKGNILERFSAQQFPDLHSELNLSSLELGDSALYFCASSPNRGRTGNTIYFGEGSWLTVV.

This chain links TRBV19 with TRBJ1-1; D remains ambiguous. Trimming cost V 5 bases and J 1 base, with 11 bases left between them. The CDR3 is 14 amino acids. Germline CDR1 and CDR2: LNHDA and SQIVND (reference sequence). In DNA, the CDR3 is TGTGCCAGTAGTTTTGAGCGGGGGAACACTGAAGCTTTCTTT. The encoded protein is CASSFERGNTEAFF.

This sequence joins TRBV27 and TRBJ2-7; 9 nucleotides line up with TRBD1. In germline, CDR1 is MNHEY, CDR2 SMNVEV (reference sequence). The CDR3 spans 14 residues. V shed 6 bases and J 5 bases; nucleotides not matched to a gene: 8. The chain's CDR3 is CASRPGQGVHEQYF. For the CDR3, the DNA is TGTGCCAGCAGACCGGGACAGGGTGTCCACGAGCAGTACTTC.

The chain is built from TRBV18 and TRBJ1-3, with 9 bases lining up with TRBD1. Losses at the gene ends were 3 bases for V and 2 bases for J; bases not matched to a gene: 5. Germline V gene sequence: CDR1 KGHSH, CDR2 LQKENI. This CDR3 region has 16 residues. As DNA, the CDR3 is TGTGCCAGCTCACCTGGGACAGGGATGCCTGGAAACACCATATATTTT. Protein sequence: CASSPGTGMPGNTIYF.